Included here is one TCR beta chain sequence, with context. The ends lost 6 bases at V and 0 bases at J; junction bases unmatched: 7. The CDR3 extends over 15 amino acids. Germline loops: CDR1 MDHEN, CDR2 SYDVKM. The assay was immunoSEQ multiplex PCR, and TCRdb's table has in-frame clones only and misses some. The sample carries approximately 290,000 clones, around 89% recorded once. This entry comes from a study of blood T cell repertoires in COVID-19. The sequence was obtained from a man aged 30-40 years with acute or convalescent COVID-19. V is TRBV28 and J is TRBJ1-1, with 7 bases aligning to TRBD1. Material: peripheral blood. The DNA of the CDR3 is TGTGCCAGCAGACTTGAGGGGGCGATGAACACTGAAGCTTTCTTT. Translating gives CASRLEGAMNTEAFF.